The 3 T cell receptor beta chains listed next were all sequenced from one sample in a study of a mutant IDH1 vaccine in newly diagnosed glioma. TCRdb's table, derived via immunoSEQ multiplex PCR, lists solely in-frame clones and lacks some. The data contain tens of thousands of clones, approximately 83% of them seen just once; the ten biggest clones take up approximately 1.7%. These receptors are not linked to any known antigen. Time point of the sample: week 5, during vaccination. In every dose of vaccine, 300 ug of mutant IDH1 20-mer peptide was given alongside topical imiquimod. The sequenced sample was PBMCs, obtained from a glioma patient whose treatment included an IDH1 peptide vaccine. The source is a man aged 40-49 years with glioma.

The rearrangement links TRBV5-4 to TRBJ1-2; D not certain. V lost 4 bases and J 8 bases, leaving 15 bases between the germline ends. Germline V gene data show CDR1 as SGHNT and CDR2 as YYREEE (reference sequence). The CDR3 totals 13 residues. CDR3 in DNA: TGTGCCAGCAGCAACCCGCGGGCGGGGGGCTACACCTTC. This translates into CASSNPRAGGYTF. The entire variable domain, with the rest obtained from reference TRBV5-4 and TRBJ1-2, is as follows: ETGVTQSPTHLIKTRGQQVTLRCSSQSGHNTVSWYQQALGQGPQFIFQYYREEENGRGNFPPRFSGLQFPNYSSELNVNALELDDSALYLCASSNPRAGGYTFGSGTRLTVV.

This rearrangement joins TRBV5-1 to TRBJ1-1; 9 bases map to TRBD1. Losses at the gene ends were 7 bases for V and 0 bases for J; bases not matched to a gene: 1. This CDR3 region has 13 residues. From germline, CDR1 is SGHRS and CDR2 YFSETQ. CDR3 coding DNA: TGCGCCAGCGGACAGGGGATGAACACTGAAGCTTTCTTT. It specifies CASGQGMNTEAFF.

The gene calls are TRBV27 and TRBJ2-6, with D possibly matching TRBD1 (5 bases). CDR1 is MNHEY, CDR2 SMNVEV, per germline (reference sequence). The germline V and J ends were trimmed by 4 bases and 1 base, with 11 bases remaining between them. This CDR3 has 16 amino acids. This chain's CDR3 is CASSSPRVSGANVLTF. In nucleotides, the CDR3 is TGTGCCAGCAGTTCCCCCAGGGTTTCTGGGGCCAACGTCCTGACTTTC.